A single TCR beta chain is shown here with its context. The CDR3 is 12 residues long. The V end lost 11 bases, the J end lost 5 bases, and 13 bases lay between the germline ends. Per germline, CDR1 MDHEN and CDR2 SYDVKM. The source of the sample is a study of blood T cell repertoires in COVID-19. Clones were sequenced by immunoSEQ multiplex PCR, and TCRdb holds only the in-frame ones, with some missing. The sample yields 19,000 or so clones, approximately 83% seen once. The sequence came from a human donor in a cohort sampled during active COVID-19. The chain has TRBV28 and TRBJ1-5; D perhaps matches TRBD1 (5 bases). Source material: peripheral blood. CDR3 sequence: CALGGVYQPQHF. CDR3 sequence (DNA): TGTGCCTTGGGAGGGGTTTATCAGCCCCAGCATTTT.